The clone carrying this T cell receptor (beta chain) was detected many times. These data come from a study of Graves' ophthalmopathy and Graves' hyperthyroidism. RNA transcripts served as template for amplifying TCR beta CDR3 sequences. Second-round multiplex PCR followed a first-round RT-PCR using HTBI primers. TCRdb analysed the multiplex PCR reads with MiXCR anew, one entry per CDR3 protein. Of approximately 210,000 distinct CDR3 sequences in the sample, 25% to 30% are singletons; the top ten hold 8.5% to 9.5%. The germline CDR1 and CDR2 sequences are SQVTM and ANQGSEA. V dropped 6 bases and J dropped 3; count of bases not matched to a gene: 8. There are 17 residues in the CDR3. All donors with ophthalmopathy were recorded as having moderate-to-severe activity, CAS ≥3, NOSPECS ≥4 and a duration under 3 months. Clinical symptoms, serum thyroxine, TRAb, thyroid ultrasound and orbital computed tomography were relied on for diagnosis.

The chain is built from TRBV29-1 and TRBJ2-2, with TRBD2 identical over 15 bases. This clonotype originated in a man between 45 and 60 years old with Graves' ophthalmopathy. The sample consisted of peripheral blood. CDR3 nucleotide sequence: TGCAGCGTCCGGACTAGCGGGAGGGCCTCGGACACCGGGGAGCTGTTTTTT. Its translation is CSVRTSGRASDTGELFF.